The clone carrying this T cell receptor (beta chain) was observed at least ten times. Its antigen is unidentified. TCRdb reanalysed the reads using MiXCR and keeps one entry per CDR3 protein. This sample has tens of thousands of distinct CDR3 sequences, with roughly a quarter found just once. This sample stems from a study of T cell repertoires in cytomegalovirus infection. About the study: The authors used CMV epitopes that were HLA-C-restricted (recently identified) and HLA-B-restricted (well studied). Indications of both CMV infection and matching HLA type were provided by public TCR beta signatures.

The length of the CDR3 is 15 residues. Germline V gene sequence: CDR1 SEHNR, CDR2 FQNEAQ (reference sequence). Unmatched junction bases numbered 7, after V lost 5 bases and J lost 4 bases. The study's findings and limits: People with CMV and the relevant HLA were identified by cumulative public TCR beta family frequency. HLA-C-restricted CMV clonotypes gave the most frequent clonotype in two of eight donors.

This receptor was identified in a human donor in good health (CMV status not recorded). Some clones in this sample may be carry-over from other donors' samples. Material: CD8+ T cells from cultured PBMCs, obtained from culture after CMV antigen stimulation. V usage is TRBV7-9 and J usage is TRBJ2-7, with 11 bases matching TRBD1. The CDR3, as DNA: TGTGCCAGCAGCCCCCCGGGACAGGGGGGATACGAGCAGTACTTC. This translates into CASSPPGQGGYEQYF.